This T cell receptor (beta chain) was captured by sequencing in a study of T cells in localized non-small cell lung cancer. Study conclusions and caveats: Adjacent lung was found to contain a median approximately 60 of the top 100 tumor clones. Because sequencing included only one region (of the tumor), heterogeneity remains possible. Greater blood T cell density accompanied longer overall survival. Uninvolved adjacent lung showed peak T cell clonality, exceeding tumor.

Sequenced by immunoSEQ multiplex PCR; TCRdb stores in-frame clones only, minus some. Here the sample spans some 38,000 clones, around nine tenths being singletons. On this clone itself: Antigen unknown.

Trimming took 0 bases from V and 2 from J, leaving 9 bases between them. Germline V gene data show CDR1 as SGHDT and CDR2 as YYEEEE. The CDR3 has 14 residues. This chain links TRBV5-6 with TRBJ2-7, with D maybe TRBD1 (5 bases). The sample was peripheral blood, taken before any cancer treatment. This receptor was taken from a female donor older than 55 with stage I lung adenocarcinoma. The CDR3 here is CASSLGPGPYEQYF. The CDR3 region has the DNA TGTGCCAGCAGCTTGGGTCCAGGGCCCTACGAGCAGTACTTC.